Described below is a single T cell receptor beta chain sequence and its context. What it binds is unknown. CDR3 size: 19 residues. In germline, CDR1 is LNHNV, CDR2 YYDKDF (reference sequence). The ends lost 1 base at V and 5 bases at J; junction bases unmatched: 18. Over 95% purity was reached by all sorted populations. This record comes from a study of beta chain features in type 1 diabetes. cDNA synthesis used the whole RNA isolate, giving expressed TCRB sequences. Using immunoSEQ multiplex PCR, the repertoire was profiled, and TCRdb retains in-frame clones only, with some absent. Among under 950,000 clones listed, roughly 15% were seen once. Study results and limitations: Sequencing from cDNA could over-represent high-TCR-expressing cells. Fewer junction insertions and more nucleotide deletions appeared in type 1 diabetes patients.

Sequencing input: naive CD4+ T cells from blood. The genes are TRBV15 and TRBJ1-2; 8 bases align to TRBD1. The receptor was derived from a woman between 18 and 29 years old in good health. In nucleotides, the CDR3 is TGTGCCACCAGCAGAGTCCCCGTGAGGCGAGACAGGGGAAGTTATGGCTACACCTTC. Its translation is CATSRVPVRRDRGSYGYTF.